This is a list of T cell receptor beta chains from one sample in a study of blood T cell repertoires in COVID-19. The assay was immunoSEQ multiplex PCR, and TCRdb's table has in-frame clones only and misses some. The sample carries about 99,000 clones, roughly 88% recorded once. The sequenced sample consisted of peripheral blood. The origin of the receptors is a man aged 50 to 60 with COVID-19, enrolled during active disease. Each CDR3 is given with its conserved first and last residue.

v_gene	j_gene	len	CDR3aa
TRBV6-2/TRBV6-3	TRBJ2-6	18	CASSYVGQGIPGANVLTF
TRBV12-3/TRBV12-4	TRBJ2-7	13	CASSDRGNYEQYF
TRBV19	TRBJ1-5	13	CASRTVPNQPQHF
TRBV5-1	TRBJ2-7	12	CASSSGKYEQYF
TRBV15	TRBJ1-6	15	CATSPEAGASSPLHF
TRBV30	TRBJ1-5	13	CAWSFTAGQPQHF
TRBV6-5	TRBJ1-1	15	CASSYPGLSVAEAFF
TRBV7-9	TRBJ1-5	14	CASSFGDINQPQHF
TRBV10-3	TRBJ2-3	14	CAIRASNSPDTQYF
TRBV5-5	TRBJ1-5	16	CASSRVGGDSNQPQHF
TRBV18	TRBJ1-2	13	CASSATFEYGYTF
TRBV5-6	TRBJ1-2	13	CASSSPEGYGYTF
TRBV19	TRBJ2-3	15	CASSIAGASTDTQYF
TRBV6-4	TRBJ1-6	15	CASSAMGRGLSPLHF
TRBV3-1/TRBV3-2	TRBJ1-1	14	CASSHDGRGTEAFF
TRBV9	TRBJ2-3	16	CASSEAGTTSTDTQYF
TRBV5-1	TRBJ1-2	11	CASSLTGDYTF
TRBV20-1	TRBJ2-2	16	CSASKGPGGRTGELFF
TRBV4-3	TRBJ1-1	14	CASSQVLGALGAFF
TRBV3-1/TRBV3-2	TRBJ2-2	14	CASSQQGLTGELFF
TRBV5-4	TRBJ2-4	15	CASSLPGQGENIQYF
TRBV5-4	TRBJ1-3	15	CASSLAGTGTDTIYF